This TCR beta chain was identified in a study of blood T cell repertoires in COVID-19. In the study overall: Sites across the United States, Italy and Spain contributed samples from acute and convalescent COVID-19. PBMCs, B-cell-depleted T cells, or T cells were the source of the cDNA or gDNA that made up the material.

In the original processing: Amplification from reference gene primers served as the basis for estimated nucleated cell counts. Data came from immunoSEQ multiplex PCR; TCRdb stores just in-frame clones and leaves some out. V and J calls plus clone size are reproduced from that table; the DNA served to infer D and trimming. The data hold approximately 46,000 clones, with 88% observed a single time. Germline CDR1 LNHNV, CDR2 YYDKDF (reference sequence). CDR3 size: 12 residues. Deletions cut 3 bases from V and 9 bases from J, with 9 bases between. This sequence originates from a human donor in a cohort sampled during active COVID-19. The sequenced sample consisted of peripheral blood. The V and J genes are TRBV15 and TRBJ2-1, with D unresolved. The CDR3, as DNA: TGTGCCACCAGCAGTTCCCGGGTTGAGCAGTTCTTC. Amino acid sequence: CATSSSRVEQFF.